This T cell receptor (beta chain) comes out of a study of neurological immune-mediated disorders (dated by TCRdb to about 2019). Regarding the study in general: Among the approximately 34 multiple sclerosis patients, relapsing-remitting MS accounted for about 31 and secondary progressive MS accounted for 3. The cohort comprised approximately 67 subjects: 15 or so HAM/TSP patients, 34 multiple sclerosis patients and approximately 20 healthy controls. Alongside PBMC samples, the set of fewer than 110 TCR-beta libraries contained longitudinal samples, technical triplicates, and paired CD4+ and CD8+ T-cell subsets that had been sorted. The study compared peripheral blood TCR-beta repertoires of HTLV-I-associated myelopathy (HAM/TSP) patients, multiple sclerosis patients and healthy controls using UMI-based sequencing. What the research found in general, with its limitations: In phylogenetic analysis, the repertoires of 18 of 34 MS patients grouped into a cluster of related CDR3 sequences, which suggests a possible signature at the repertoire level. TCR clonal expansion was highest in HAM/TSP patients and lowest in MS patients, with MS patients falling below even healthy controls. Across subjects, expanded clones never shared an identical CDR3 amino acid sequence, which suggests that the TCR-beta repertoires in every group were private. No clinical or MRI features were associated with the MS cluster, and the authors said that larger cohorts are needed.

In the case of this clonotype: Its antigen is still unknown. Base-call qualities are not available, and no considerably larger clone is one nucleotide away.

Libraries from unsorted PBMCs were made from 2 million PBMCs kept in RNAlater at -80 degrees C until RNA extraction. The multiple sclerosis patients were enrolled in a US clinical protocol that evaluated disease progression with magnetic resonance imaging. Peripheral blood was subjected to Ficoll-Hypaque density gradient centrifugation to isolate PBMCs, which were then cryopreserved in liquid nitrogen. To synthesize cDNA, template-switch 5'RACE was performed with a primer carrying a 10-nucleotide random unique molecular identifier so that each TCR transcript was tagged. Each sequencing run produced over 160 million TCR-beta sequences covering 15-18 subjects. The RNeasy kit was used for extraction of total RNA. The KAPA Real-time Library Amplification kit was used to amplify TCR-beta VDJ regions with primers for the TCR constant region and the 5'RACE anchor. A first PCR added sample indexes and Illumina adaptors, and a second PCR then raised library yield. After purification with Ampure beads, the TCR product of roughly 650 bp was size-selected on a 2% E-gel SizeSelection system. Library quality was checked on a Bioanalyzer, concentration was measured with Qubit, and libraries were quantified with the Kapa Library Quantification kit before pooling. Libraries were sequenced paired-end 2 x 150 bp on an Illumina HiSeq 2500. To increase sequence diversity, about 25-30% phiX was spiked into each library pool. In the source study's methods: The UMI-based MiGEC pipeline processed quality-filtered reads and removed over 80% of raw TCR sequences during error correction. IMGT germline references were used for alignment of VDJ genes, and clonotypes were defined by a unique CDR3 amino acid sequence together with V-J genes. Clonal expansion, Shannon diversity and CDR3 relatedness were evaluated with VDJtools (CalcPairwiseDistances, ClusterSamples), while phylogenetic trees were built in CLCbio workbench. Clones with at least 8 unique UMIs were defined as expanded, with this threshold being based on coefficient-of-variation modelling across technical triplicates. TCRdb reprocessed the public reads (quality trimming at Q25 with fastp, clone calling with MiXCR) and kept in-frame beta chains. For every CDR3 protein sequence, its rows merge into one entry that carries the most common genes and DNA. The V and J calls were determined by TCRdb, not by the authors. The sample table records fewer than 35,000 distinct CDR3 sequences; about 3.5% of these occur just once. The top ten hold around 7.3% of the sample.

The CDR3 has 12 amino acids, counting the end cysteine and phenylalanine. Only the CDR3 part of the read is kept: 36 bases, read in frame from the first base. The germline ends are 10 bases apart after V is trimmed by 3 bases and J by 9 bases. For CDR1 and CDR2, the germline V gene lists SGHRS and YFSETQ. Input material: PBMCs. This receptor was identified in a woman in her 30s with multiple sclerosis. This chain is built from TRBV5-1 and TRBJ2-1; the D gene lacks a confident call. The base sequence is TGCGCCAGCAGCTCCCAGCTGGGTGAGCAGTTCTTC. It translates to CASSSQLGEQFF.